The T cell receptor (beta chain) described here comes from a study of T cell responses to AZD1222 COVID-19 vaccine. Overall study results and limits: The donors showed a predominance of white British ancestry and of females, with possible underestimation of clonal diversity.

TCRdb keeps only in-frame clones here, not all; method: immunoSEQ multiplex PCR. Here the sample spans some 140,000 clones, 93% being singletons. In the case of this clone: Its antigen remains unknown.

Germline trimming cut 6 bases from V and 8 bases from J; bases unmatched to any gene: 8. This CDR3 spans 14 amino acids. The germline CDR1 and CDR2 sequences are LNHDA and SQIVND (reference sequence). The source of this sequence is an adult in good health. Here the sequenced sample was peripheral blood, taken on day 0 of AZD1222 vaccination. This chain joins TRBV19 and TRBJ1-4, with 8 bases matching TRBD1. This CDR3 is CASSLTGDGEKLFF. CDR3 bases: TGTGCCAGTAGCTTGACAGGGGATGGGGAAAAACTGTTTTTT.